These 24 T cell receptor beta chains share one sample of origin, sequenced in a study of Graves' ophthalmopathy and Graves' hyperthyroidism (dated by TCRdb to the late 2010s). Sequencing instrument: Illumina HiSeq 2000. For repertoire sequencing, TCR beta CDR3 regions were amplified from RNA transcripts. A first-round RT-PCR used HTBI primers with the Qiagen OneStep RT-PCR kit, followed by a second-round multiplex PCR, size selection and purification. TCRdb reanalyzed the raw reads on its own, using fastp at Q25 for trimming and MiXCR for clone calling, and kept in-frame beta chains. Rows with a matching CDR3 protein are joined into one entry that keeps the most common DNA and genes. In this sample the table shows over a million distinct CDR3 sequences, about 38% of which occur a single time. Of the sample, 11% falls within the top ten clones. The sample comprised peripheral blood or thyroid tissue (not recorded which). The receptors were sampled from an adult man with Graves' hyperthyroidism.

This clonotype was counted only a few times. The chain is built from TRBV7-9 and TRBJ2-7; 10 bases fit TRBD2. The junction had 6 bases not matched to a gene; V was cut back by 7 bases and J by 3 bases. Germline V lookup: CDR1 SEHNR, CDR2 FQNEAQ (reference sequence). The CDR3 length is 14 residues. CDR3 sequence: CASNPSGGRYEQYF. The CDR3, as DNA: TGTGCCAGCAACCCTAGCGGGGGCCGCTACGAGCAGTACTTC.

This clonotype was seen a single time. The chain is built from TRBV20-1 and TRBJ2-7, with 11 positions matching TRBD1. The CDR3 length is 14 residues. V lost 3 bases to trimming and J lost 6 bases; unmatched junction nucleotides: 7. Germline-derived CDR1 and CDR2 are DFQATT and SNEGSKA (reference sequence). The CDR3 DNA is TGCAGTGCTAGGGAGGACAGGGGGCGCCTCGAGCAGTACTTC. Protein: CSAREDRGRLEQYF.

This clonotype was found many times. The chain combines TRBV19 with TRBJ1-2; 10 positions agree with TRBD1. Germline-derived CDR1 and CDR2 are LNHDA and SQIVND (reference sequence). Unmatched junction bases numbered 4, after V lost 7 bases and J lost 8 bases. The CDR3 is made up of 12 amino acids. The CDR3 sequence is CASMTGGAGYTF. CDR3 DNA: TGTGCCAGTATGACAGGGGGCGCCGGCTACACCTTC.

This clonotype was counted a few times. This chain connects TRBV6-6 to TRBJ1-1, with a tentative D call TRBD1 (5 bases). Germline assignment: CDR1 MNHNY and CDR2 SVGAGI (reference sequence). The CDR3 consists of 14 residues. Trimming stripped 4 bases from V and 0 bases from J, with 9 bases between. The DNA of the CDR3 is TGTGCCAGCAGTTCCCAACAGGTGAACACTGAAGCTTTCTTT. It encodes CASSSQQVNTEAFF.

Many counts were recorded for this clonotype. The chain recombines TRBV10-2 with TRBJ2-7, with D possibly matching TRBD1 (6 bases). The CDR3 sequence is 15 residues long. The germline V gene has CDR1 WSHSY and CDR2 SAAADI. V lost 6 bases and J lost 0, with 15 bases in between. CDR3: CASRPGHQNSYEQYF. The CDR3 DNA reads as TGCGCCAGCAGACCGGGACACCAGAACTCCTACGAGCAGTACTTC.

This rearrangement joins TRBV24-1 to TRBJ2-5, with D possibly TRBD1 on 6 matching bases. CDR3 length: 16 residues. Per the germline V gene, CDR1 is KGHDR and CDR2 is SFDVKD. V shed 2 bases and J shed 2 bases, with 14 bases lying between them. For the CDR3, the DNA is TGTGCCACCAGTGATTCCACTCAGGGGATACAAGAGACCCAGTACTTC. This encodes CATSDSTQGIQETQYF.

For this clonotype: Possible read error: a much larger clone is one base away. The CDR3 bases are TGCAGTGCTAGAGATTTGTCTTTGTACGAGCAGTACTTC. It codes for CSARDLSLYEQYF. The chain recombines TRBV20-1 with TRBJ2-7, with D hard to call. CDR3 size: 13 residues. Trimming pared 0 bases from V and 4 bases from J, leaving 10 bases between. Germline V gene data show CDR1 as DFQATT and CDR2 as SNEGSKA (reference sequence).

This clonotype was recorded many times. V gene TRBV2 combines with J gene TRBJ1-3; D uncertain. V was trimmed by 7 bases and J by 0 bases, leaving 10 bases between them. The CDR3 spans 14 residues. Germline V lookup: CDR1 SNHLY, CDR2 FYNNEI. The CDR3 sequence is CASKPSFSGNTIYF. Here the CDR3 DNA reads TGTGCCAGCAAACCATCATTCTCTGGAAACACCATATATTTT.

This clonotype was detected many times. The rearrangement uses TRBV12-3 or TRBV12-4 and TRBJ2-2, with D uncertain. This CDR3 region has 11 residues. The V gene lost 3 bases and the J gene lost 7 bases, with 3 bases spanning the gap. The CDR3 nucleotides are TGTGCCAGCAGTTTTATCGGGGAGCTGTTTTTT. Translating it yields CASSFIGELFF.

The chain is built from TRBV25-1 and TRBJ1-2; possibly TRBD1 for D (5 bases). Trimming stripped 1 base from V and 7 bases from J, with 13 bases between. The CDR3 sequence is 14 residues long. CDR1 MGHDK and CDR2 SYGVNS come from the germline V gene. CDR3 protein: CASSEWAQGGGYTF. The DNA of the CDR3 is TGTGCCAGCAGTGAATGGGCGCAGGGTGGTGGCTACACCTTC.

There are many counts of this clonotype. V usage is TRBV7-8 and J usage is TRBJ2-7, with a weak D call TRBD1 (6 bases). Trimming took 5 bases from V and 12 from J, leaving 20 bases between them. The germline V gene encodes CDR1 SGHVS and CDR2 FQNEAQ. CDR3 size: 13 residues. The chain's CDR3 is CASSVRDTGIPYF. Written as DNA, the CDR3 is TGTGCCAGCAGCGTACGGGACACGGGGATACCGTACTTC.

Notes on this clonotype: This may be a read error: a much more frequent sequence differs by one nucleotide. The chain recombines TRBV7-2 with TRBJ1-5; D is perhaps TRBD1 (6 bases). The CDR3 has 15 residues. V was shortened by 0 bases and J by 4 bases, with 10 bases between the two germline ends. Germline CDR1 and CDR2: SGHTA and FQGNSA. CDR3 nucleotides: TGTGCCAGCAGCTTAGCGGGGGCCACGAATCAGCCCCAGCATTTT. Protein product: CASSLAGATNQPQHF.

This clonotype was observed many times. V is TRBV24-1 and J is TRBJ2-5, with a tentative D call TRBD1 (6 bases). This CDR3 contains 17 residues. Trimming stripped 2 bases from V and 3 bases from J, with 18 bases between. Germline V gene lookup returns CDR1 KGHDR and CDR2 SFDVKD. CDR3 region: CATSDSTGWGMEETQYF. CDR3 coding DNA: TGTGCCACCAGTGATTCAACAGGGTGGGGAATGGAAGAGACCCAGTACTTC.

The chain employs TRBV7-3 and TRBJ2-3; possibly TRBD2 for D (6 bases). Germline CDR1 and CDR2: SGHTA and FQGTGA. The CDR3 runs 13 residues. With 2 bases removed from V and 5 bases from J, the gap between germline ends came to 8 bases. The CDR3 region has the DNA TGTGCCAGCAGCTTAGGGCGGGGAGATACGCAGTATTTT. The encoded protein is CASSLGRGDTQYF.

This clonotype was counted ten times or more. The CDR3 nucleotides are TGTGCCAGCAGGCCCGGGACAGGGACCTACGAGCAGTACTTC. Amino acids: CASRPGTGTYEQYF. This chain joins TRBV5-4 and TRBJ2-7, with 9 bases aligning to TRBD1. The length of the CDR3 is 14 residues. Germline CDR1 reads SGHNT; CDR2 reads YYREEE (reference sequence). The J segment lost 2 bases and the V segment lost 5 bases, leaving 5 bases of the junction unmatched.

The rearrangement uses TRBV9 and TRBJ2-2, with TRBD2 matching 7 bases. Germline V lookup: CDR1 SGDLS, CDR2 YYNGEE. Trimming took 4 bases from V and 2 from J; bases not matched to a gene: 11. CDR3 length equals 17 residues. The CDR3 protein is CASSPRRASGNTGELFF. DNA for the CDR3: TGTGCCAGCAGCCCACGGCGGGCTAGCGGAAACACCGGGGAGCTGTTTTTT. Combining the CDR3 with reference TRBV9 and TRBJ2-2 gives the whole variable domain DSGVTQTPKHLITATGQRVTLRCSPRSGDLSVYWYQQSLDQGLQFLIQYYNGEERAKGNILERFSAQQFPDLHSELNLSSLELGDSALYFCASSPRRASGNTGELFFGEGSRLTVL.

The chain carries TRBV7-2 and TRBJ2-7; D unclear. This CDR3 region has 20 residues. The V end was cut by 5 bases, the J end by 6 bases, with 35 bases between. Germline values: CDR1 SGHTA, CDR2 FQGNSA. CDR3 loop: CASSQGSKSAPFPLLGEQYF. CDR3 nucleotide sequence: TGTGCCAGCAGCCAAGGATCTAAATCGGCTCCTTTCCCCCTTCTCGGCGAGCAGTACTTC. Together with reference TRBV7-2 and TRBJ2-7, the CDR3 gives the full variable domain: GAGVSQSPSNKVTEKGKDVELRCDPISGHTALYWYRQSLGQGLEFLIYFQGNSAPDKSGLPSDRFSAERTGGSVSTLTIQRTQQEDSAVYLCASSQGSKSAPFPLLGEQYFGPGTRLTVT.

This clonotype was picked up one time. The CDR3 reads CASSLVHGNQPQHF. CDR3 DNA sequence: TGTGCCAGCAGTTTAGTCCACGGGAATCAGCCCCAGCATTTT. V usage is TRBV12-3 or TRBV12-4 and J usage is TRBJ1-5; no firm D call. The CDR3 is 14 amino acids. Trimming left V 1 base short and J 4 bases short, with 8 bases between.

This clonotype appeared a few times. V gene TRBV4-3 combines with J gene TRBJ2-7, with TRBD1 matching 9 bases. CDR3 length: 14 amino acids. The junction had 3 bases not matched to a gene; V was cut back by 3 bases and J by 3 bases. Germline CDR1 reads LGHNA; CDR2 reads YSLEER. CDR3 DNA sequence: TGCGCCAGCAGCCACCTGGGACAGGGCTACGAGCAGTACTTC. Translated: CASSHLGQGYEQYF.

This clonotype has only a few counts. The chain carries TRBV4-2 and TRBJ2-7; 7 nucleotides align to TRBD1. The CDR3 spans 12 residues. V lost 2 bases and J lost 7; bases outside the gene matches: 2. In germline, CDR1 is LGHNA, CDR2 YNFKEQ. The CDR3 coding sequence is TGTGCCAGCAGCCAAACAGGGGAAGAGCAGTACTTC. Its protein product is CASSQTGEEQYF.

Turning to this clonotype: As the CDR3 is not closed by the conserved phenylalanine or tryptophan, this likely results from a read error. The J gene is TRBJ2-5, the V gene TRBV7-2, with D possibly TRBD2 on 5 matching bases. The CDR3 length is 12 residues. V shed 6 bases and J shed 4 bases, with 9 bases lying between them. The V gene's germline CDR1 is SGHTA and CDR2 FQGNSA. CDR3 sequence (DNA): TGTGCCAGCAGGCCCGGAGGAGAGACCCAGTACCTC. Amino acid sequence: CASRPGGETQYL.

J is TRBJ1-5 and V is TRBV9; 7 bases match TRBD1. This CDR3 is built from 14 residues. J gave up 4 bases and V 9 bases, and 10 bases lay outside the gene matches. Per the germline V gene, CDR1 is SGDLS and CDR2 is YYNGEE. The CDR3 protein is CAIRPGRGNQPQHF. CDR3 coding DNA: TGTGCCATCAGACCGGGCAGGGGGAATCAGCCCCAGCATTTT.

There are many counts of this clonotype. V is TRBV5-1 and J is TRBJ1-1, with 8 bases lining up with TRBD1. Germline trimming cut 4 bases from V and 3 bases from J; bases unmatched to any gene: 5. Germline V CDR1 and CDR2: SGHRS, YFSETQ. The CDR3 contains 14 residues. This CDR3 reads CASSPWTGYTEAFF. CDR3 DNA sequence: TGCGCCAGCAGCCCCTGGACAGGGTACACTGAAGCTTTCTTT.

This chain connects TRBV11-2 to TRBJ2-7; TRBD2 might be the D (7 bases). Looked up from germline, CDR1 is SGHAT and CDR2 is FQNNGV. Trimming took off 5 bases at V and 2 bases at J, with 16 bases between the two ends. This CDR3 contains 15 residues. CDR3 protein: CASSGGGDGPYEQYF. DNA of the CDR3: TGTGCCAGCAGCGGGGGGGGCGACGGACCCTACGAGCAGTACTTC.